The rows below give T cell receptor beta chains drawn from one sample of a study of shared clonotypes between healthy human individuals. Generated by immunoSEQ multiplex PCR, the TCRdb table keeps only in-frame clones and is missing some. The sample lists hundreds of thousands of clones; more than 85% were seen once. The specimen was naive CD8+ T cells sorted from blood. These receptor sequences come from a man aged 30-40 years in good health. The CDR3 runs from the conserved cysteine through the conserved F or W. The order of the fields is V gene, clone size, J gene, D gene, CDR3 DNA, CDR3 protein. A D gene is named only where the DNA matches it firmly. The size field is filled for only some rows; it gives once, few, many or a size class.

v_gene: TRBV28; abundance: NA; j_gene: TRBJ1-1; d_gene: TRBD1; CDR3nt: TGTGCCAGCCAAGACAGGGGACCCGACATGAACACTGAAGCTTTCTTT; CDR3aa: CASQDRGPDMNTEAFF
v_gene: TRBV18; abundance: NA; j_gene: TRBJ2-3; d_gene: TRBD1; CDR3nt: TGTGCCAGCTCATCCCTAGGACAGGGGTGGGATACGCAGTATTTT; CDR3aa: CASSSLGQGWDTQYF
v_gene: TRBV18; abundance: NA; j_gene: TRBJ2-1; d_gene: TRBD2; CDR3nt: TGTGCCAGCTCACTTGGGACTAGCGGAGGCTACAATGAGCAGTTCTTC; CDR3aa: CASSLGTSGGYNEQFF
v_gene: TRBV14; abundance: NA; j_gene: TRBJ1-1; d_gene: NA; CDR3nt: TGTGCCAGCAGCCAAGCTAGGACCCGGACTGAAGCTTTCTTT; CDR3aa: CASSQARTRTEAFF
v_gene: TRBV4-1; abundance: NA; j_gene: TRBJ2-2; d_gene: NA; CDR3nt: TGCGCCAGCAGCCAAGAGTATAGCGTTGCTGGCGGGGAGCTGTTTTTT; CDR3aa: CASSQEYSVAGGELFF
v_gene: TRBV11-2; abundance: NA; j_gene: TRBJ2-7; d_gene: TRBD1; CDR3nt: TGTGCCAGCAGATCCCGACAGGGTTGGAGCTCCTACGAGCAGTACTTC; CDR3aa: CASRSRQGWSSYEQYF
v_gene: TRBV9; abundance: once; j_gene: TRBJ2-2; d_gene: NA; CDR3nt: TGTGCCAGCCGGCGAGGCACCGGGGAGCTGTTTTTT; CDR3aa: CASRRGTGELFF
v_gene: TRBV29-1; abundance: NA; j_gene: TRBJ1-2; d_gene: TRBD1; CDR3nt: TGCAGCGTTAATACCGGGACAGGGTATGGCTACACCTTC; CDR3aa: CSVNTGTGYGYTF
v_gene: TRBV7-8; abundance: NA; j_gene: TRBJ1-1; d_gene: TRBD1; CDR3nt: TGTGCCAGCAGCCTCGGATCAGGGGGGTACACTGAAGCTTTCTTT; CDR3aa: CASSLGSGGYTEAFF
v_gene: TRBV5-8; abundance: NA; j_gene: TRBJ2-7; d_gene: TRBD2; CDR3nt: TGTGCCAGCAGCCGCGGACTAGCGGGCCCCTCCTACGAGCAGTACTTC; CDR3aa: CASSRGLAGPSYEQYF
v_gene: TRBV4-1; abundance: NA; j_gene: TRBJ2-1; d_gene: TRBD2; CDR3nt: TGCGCCAGCAGCCAAGAGACGGGGAGGGCCCAAAATGAGCAGTTCTTC; CDR3aa: CASSQETGRAQNEQFF
v_gene: TRBV5-6; abundance: NA; j_gene: TRBJ2-7; d_gene: NA; CDR3nt: TGTGCCAGCAGCCAGAACACAGGGTTCGAGCAGTACTTC; CDR3aa: CASSQNTGFEQYF
v_gene: TRBV9; abundance: NA; j_gene: TRBJ1-2; d_gene: NA; CDR3nt: TGTGCCAGCAGCGTATGGAGCGAGGGGACCCCGGACTATGGCTACACCTTC; CDR3aa: CASSVWSEGTPDYGYTF
v_gene: TRBV15; abundance: NA; j_gene: TRBJ1-1; d_gene: NA; CDR3nt: TGTGCCACCAGCATCCTAGCGGGCACTGAAGCTTTCTTT; CDR3aa: CATSILAGTEAFF
v_gene: TRBV7-9; abundance: NA; j_gene: TRBJ2-7; d_gene: NA; CDR3nt: TGTGCCAGCAGCTTTGCGGGGTCCCCCTACGAGCAGTACTTC; CDR3aa: CASSFAGSPYEQYF
v_gene: TRBV27; abundance: NA; j_gene: TRBJ2-1; d_gene: NA; CDR3nt: TGTGCCAGCAGTTTCTCCGATCCGGGCATAGAGCAGTTCTTC; CDR3aa: CASSFSDPGIEQFF
v_gene: TRBV5-1; abundance: NA; j_gene: TRBJ1-1; d_gene: NA; CDR3nt: TGCGCCAGCAGCTTGGTGTCCCGAGTTGACACTGAAGCTTTCTTT; CDR3aa: CASSLVSRVDTEAFF
v_gene: TRBV27; abundance: NA; j_gene: TRBJ2-1; d_gene: NA; CDR3nt: TGTGCCAGCAGTTTAGGACCCAATTTAGAGTTCTTC; CDR3aa: CASSLGPNLEFF
v_gene: TRBV29-1; abundance: NA; j_gene: TRBJ2-7; d_gene: NA; CDR3nt: TGCAGCGTTGACTGGGGGGTGGGCGAGCAGTACTTC; CDR3aa: CSVDWGVGEQYF
v_gene: TRBV2; abundance: NA; j_gene: TRBJ1-2; d_gene: NA; CDR3nt: TGTGCCAGCAGTGAAGTAGCGCTTAACTATGGCTACACCTTC; CDR3aa: CASSEVALNYGYTF
v_gene: TRBV9; abundance: NA; j_gene: TRBJ2-6; d_gene: NA; CDR3nt: TGTGCCAGCAGCGGGACAGATAAGTCGTCTGGGGCCAACGTCCTGACTTTC; CDR3aa: CASSGTDKSSGANVLTF
v_gene: TRBV27; abundance: NA; j_gene: TRBJ2-7; d_gene: NA; CDR3nt: TGTGCCAGCAGTTTATTCCAGACACACTACGAGCAGTACTTC; CDR3aa: CASSLFQTHYEQYF
v_gene: TRBV5-1; abundance: NA; j_gene: TRBJ2-7; d_gene: NA; CDR3nt: TGCGCCAGCAGTTTACGGGGGAGCGAGCAGTACTTC; CDR3aa: CASSLRGSEQYF
v_gene: TRBV27; abundance: NA; j_gene: TRBJ1-5; d_gene: NA; CDR3nt: TGTGCCAGCAGTTTATCCCCCGGTGGGAGCAATCAGCCCCAGCATTTT; CDR3aa: CASSLSPGGSNQPQHF
v_gene: TRBV7-8; abundance: NA; j_gene: TRBJ2-7; d_gene: NA; CDR3nt: TGTGCCAGCAGCTTAGAGGGTAGGGCCTACGAGCAGTACTTC; CDR3aa: CASSLEGRAYEQYF
v_gene: TRBV7-9; abundance: once; j_gene: TRBJ2-1; d_gene: TRBD1; CDR3nt: TGTGCCAGCAGCCCTCCGGACAGGGTCTTGAGGCAGTTCTTC; CDR3aa: CASSPPDRVLRQFF
v_gene: TRBV4-1; abundance: NA; j_gene: TRBJ1-4; d_gene: NA; CDR3nt: TGCGCCAGCAGCGATAGACTGGCAACTAATGAAAAACTGTTTTTT; CDR3aa: CASSDRLATNEKLFF
v_gene: TRBV19; abundance: once; j_gene: TRBJ2-1; d_gene: TRBD2; CDR3nt: TGTGCCAGTAGTATGACTAGCGGGAGGGATGGCTCCTACAATGAGCAGTTCTTC; CDR3aa: CASSMTSGRDGSYNEQFF
v_gene: TRBV2; abundance: NA; j_gene: TRBJ2-7; d_gene: TRBD1; CDR3nt: TGTGCCAGCAGTACTCTTCCCGGGACAGGGTCCTACGAGCAGTACTTC; CDR3aa: CASSTLPGTGSYEQYF
v_gene: TRBV27; abundance: NA; j_gene: TRBJ1-2; d_gene: NA; CDR3nt: TGTGCCAGCAGTTTAAACAGTAACTATGGCTACACCTTC; CDR3aa: CASSLNSNYGYTF